The 23 T cell receptor beta chains given below trace back to one sample, sequenced in a study of T cells in Graves' hyperthyroidism and ophthalmopathy. Researchers amplified the TCR beta CDR3 regions from RNA transcripts. The HTBI primer set served for first-round RT-PCR of the TCR CDR3. TCRdb recomputed calls from the multiplex PCR reads with MiXCR, one row per CDR3 protein. Among 480,000 or so distinct CDR3 sequences listed, over 35% were seen once. The sequencing input was peripheral blood or thyroid tissue (not recorded which). All receptors come from an adult woman with Graves' disease, either hyperthyroidism or ophthalmopathy (not recorded which).

The rearrangement uses TRBV2 and TRBJ2-3, with 11 bases fitting TRBD2. The CDR3 spans 15 residues. Germline assignment: CDR1 SNHLY and CDR2 FYNNEI. The junction had 6 bases not matched to a gene; V was cut back by 6 bases and J by 4 bases. CDR3 residues: CASRTSGIKADTQYF. The DNA of the CDR3 is TGTGCCAGCAGGACTAGCGGGATAAAGGCAGATACGCAGTATTTT.

This clonotype showed up many times. V usage is TRBV29-1 and J usage is TRBJ2-5, with 7 bases fitting TRBD1. The CDR3 consists of 12 residues. Trimming at V came to 6 bases and at J to 6 bases, leaving 7 bases not matched to a gene. Germline V gene data show CDR1 as SQVTM and CDR2 as ANQGSEA. This chain's CDR3 is CSVGLQGKTQYF. The CDR3, as DNA: TGCAGCGTGGGGCTACAGGGGAAGACCCAGTACTTC.

This sequence joins TRBV6-5 and TRBJ1-1; D gene ambiguous. The CDR3 totals 13 residues. The germline V gene encodes CDR1 MNHEY and CDR2 SVGAGI. Trimming removed 2 bases from V and 5 bases from J, with 9 bases in between. CDR3 sequence: CASSYAVRTEAFF. CDR3 DNA: TGTGCCAGCAGTTACGCAGTACGGACTGAAGCTTTCTTT.

The V and J genes are TRBV6-1 and TRBJ1-2; the D gene is possibly TRBD1 (5 bases). The length of the CDR3 is 15 residues. Trimming took 11 bases from V and 0 from J, leaving 19 bases between them. Germline values: CDR1 MNHNS, CDR2 SASEGT. The CDR3 DNA is TGTGCCGCACGGGGCAGCGGGAGGGCTAACTATGGCTACACCTTC. Encoded protein: CAARGSGRANYGYTF.

There are many counts of this clonotype. V usage is TRBV10-1 and J usage is TRBJ2-7; 7 bases are shared with TRBD1. The V segment lost 8 bases and the J segment 5 bases; nucleotides outside the gene matches: 6. This CDR3 spans 12 amino acids. Germline CDR1 reads WNHNN; CDR2 reads SYGVQD (reference sequence). The CDR3 here is CASRTGDDEQYF. The CDR3 bases are TGCGCCAGCCGAACAGGGGACGACGAGCAGTACTTC.

There are a few counts of this clonotype. The rearrangement joins TRBV28 to TRBJ2-7; possibly TRBD2 for D (5 bases). Germline CDR1 is MDHEN and CDR2 is SYDVKM. V lost 5 bases and J lost 7, with 15 bases in between. The CDR3 has 13 residues. Here the CDR3 DNA reads TGTGCCAGCAGTACCTCTACGGGGTCTGAGCAGTACTTC. Translating gives CASSTSTGSEQYF. The full variable domain, rest sourced from reference TRBV28 and TRBJ2-7, is DVKVTQSSRYLVKRTGEKVFLECVQDMDHENMFWYRQDPGLGLRLIYFSYDVKMKEKGDIPEGYSVSREKKERFSLILESASTNQTSMYLCASSTSTGSEQYFGPGTRLTVT.

This clonotype has at least ten counts. This chain joins TRBV7-6 and TRBJ2-5; D may match TRBD1 or TRBD2 (6 bases each). The CDR3 consists of 19 residues. Germline V CDR1 and CDR2: SGHVS, FNYEAQ. Deletions cut 4 bases from V and 1 base from J, with 25 bases between. CDR3 in DNA: TGTGCCAGCAGCTCCGGGGGCGGGACGGGAGCCGGGGGCCAAGAGACCCAGTACTTC. As protein: CASSSGGGTGAGGQETQYF.

The rearrangement links TRBV7-6 to TRBJ1-4; D gene uncertain. CDR1 SGHVS and CDR2 FNYEAQ come from the germline V gene. This CDR3 has 15 residues. Between the trimmed V and J ends, which lost 6 bases and 7 bases, there was a span of 18 bases. Here the CDR3 DNA reads TGTGCCAGCAGTTCACGACCCGTGTTTGGTGAAAAACTGTTTTTT. It encodes CASSSRPVFGEKLFF.

The chain couples TRBV19 to TRBJ2-5, with 9 nucleotides matching TRBD2. Germline CDR1 reads LNHDA; CDR2 reads SQIVND (reference sequence). Losses at the gene ends were 7 bases for V and 5 bases for J; bases not matched to a gene: 20. This CDR3 comprises 18 residues. The CDR3 region is CASTSRASGTHSRETQYF. The DNA for the CDR3 is TGTGCCAGTACCAGCCGGGCTAGCGGGACCCACAGTCGGGAGACCCAGTACTTC.

V and J are TRBV7-2 and TRBJ2-7, with TRBD2 as a possible D gene (6 bases). Trimming cost V 5 bases and J 3 bases, with 20 bases left between them. The germline CDR1 and CDR2 sequences are SGHTA and FQGNSA. The CDR3 sequence is 16 residues long. The CDR3 region is CASSLGGARGLYEQYF. CDR3 nucleotide sequence: TGTGCCAGCAGCCTCGGCGGGGCGCGGGGTCTCTACGAGCAGTACTTC.

J is TRBJ2-1 and V is TRBV7-9; 7 bases match TRBD1. The CDR3 has 14 amino acids. Trimming cost V 3 bases and J 9 bases; bases outside gene matches: 8. Germline loops: CDR1 SEHNR, CDR2 FQNEAQ (reference sequence). In nucleotides, the CDR3 is TGTGCCAGCAGCTTGGGACAACAGGGGACTGAGCAGTTCTTC. It translates to CASSLGQQGTEQFF.

The rearrangement links TRBV7-6 to TRBJ1-5; D unclear. Germline loops: CDR1 SGHVS, CDR2 FNYEAQ. V lost 7 bases, J lost 1 base, and 11 bases lay in between. The CDR3 totals 14 residues. The CDR3 DNA sequence: TGTGCCAGCACCCACCTGGACAGCAATCAGCCCCAGCATTTT. Translated, it gives CASTHLDSNQPQHF. Full variable domain (remainder filled in from reference TRBV7-6 and TRBJ1-5): GAGVSQSPRYKVTKRGQDVALRCDPISGHVSLYWYRQALGQGPEFLTYFNYEAQQDKSGLPNDRFSAERPEGSISTLTIQRTEQRDSAMYRCASTHLDSNQPQHFGDGTRLSIL.

This clonotype was seen only a few times. This chain links TRBV25-1 with TRBJ1-5; D might be TRBD1 (5 bases). Per the germline V gene, CDR1 is MGHDK and CDR2 is SYGVNS. CDR3 size: 17 residues. Between the trimmed V and J ends, which lost 2 bases and 6 bases, there was a span of 20 bases. The CDR3 loop is CASSEQKRGGISQPQHF. The DNA for the CDR3 is TGTGCCAGCAGTGAACAAAAGAGGGGAGGGATCAGTCAGCCCCAGCATTTT.

The chain uses TRBV28 and TRBJ1-2; TRBD1 might be the D (5 bases). V shed 7 bases and J shed 4 bases, with 13 bases lying between them. This CDR3 comprises 13 residues. CDR1 and CDR2 from the germline V gene are MDHEN and SYDVKM. The chain's CDR3 is CASNGGGTYGYTF. The CDR3 DNA reads as TGTGCCAGCAACGGTGGAGGGACCTATGGCTACACCTTC.

With respect to this clonotype: A read error may be the cause here, since a much bigger clone is one base away. J is TRBJ2-5 and V is TRBV7-9; 7 positions match TRBD1. The V gene's germline CDR1 is SEHNR and CDR2 FQNEAQ (reference sequence). The CDR3 consists of 15 residues. The junction had 9 bases not matched to a gene; V was cut back by 5 bases and J by 3 bases. The CDR3 sequence is CASSPGTAGEETQYF. Written as DNA, the CDR3 is TGTGCCAGCAGCCCCGGGACAGCTGGGGAAGAGACCCAGTACTTC.

The chain has TRBV5-1 and TRBJ2-7, with D possibly matching TRBD2 (5 bases). Between the trimmed V and J ends, which lost 0 bases and 8 bases, there was a span of 15 bases. The germline CDR1 and CDR2 sequences are SGHRS and YFSETQ. The length of the CDR3 is 14 residues. The CDR3 loop reads CASSLAAAEDKQYF. For the CDR3, the DNA is TGCGCCAGCAGCTTGGCCGCGGCGGAGGATAAGCAGTACTTC.

Points on this clonotype: A much larger clone differs from this one at a single base, so this may be a read error. This sequence joins TRBV6-1 and TRBJ1-2; perhaps TRBD1 as D (5 bases). Germline CDR1 and CDR2: MNHNS and SASEGT. The CDR3 covers 14 residues. In DNA, the CDR3 is TGTGCCAGCAGTGAAGCTGGGACCGCCTATGGCCACACCTTC. It encodes CASSEAGTAYGHTF.

This clonotype has ten or more counts. The chain is built from TRBV6-6 and TRBJ2-7, with D unclear. V was pared by 6 bases and J by 7 bases, with 10 bases between. Germline CDR1 reads MNHNY; CDR2 reads SVGAGI (reference sequence). The CDR3 has 11 residues. The CDR3 DNA is TGTGCCAGCAGCAACCCCGGGGAGCAGTACTTC. This translates into CASSNPGEQYF.

This clonotype was recorded at least ten times. The rearrangement uses TRBV20-1 and TRBJ2-5, with D possibly being TRBD1 (6 bases). Trimming pared 0 bases from V and 4 bases from J, leaving 15 bases between. CDR3 size: 15 residues. Germline lookup yields CDR1 DFQATT and CDR2 SNEGSKA (reference sequence). The CDR3 DNA reads TGCAGTGCTAGAGATCCGAATGGGGGCCGAGAGACCCAGTACTTC. Encoded protein: CSARDPNGGRETQYF.

CDR3 residues: CASSPAAPGNYGYTF. In DNA, the CDR3 is TGTGCCAGCAGCCCCGCCGCCCCAGGGAACTATGGCTACACCTTC. The V gene is TRBV7-6, the J gene TRBJ1-2; possibly TRBD1 for D (5 bases). The CDR3 runs 15 residues. The germline CDR1 and CDR2 sequences are SGHVS and FNYEAQ. The V end lost 5 bases, the J end lost 2 bases, and 15 bases lay between the germline ends.

This clonotype was found many times. The chain recombines TRBV20-1 with TRBJ2-5; 9 bases fit TRBD1. Germline V gives CDR1 DFQATT, CDR2 SNEGSKA (reference sequence). The CDR3 is 13 amino acids. Unmatched junction bases numbered 1, after V lost 3 bases and J lost 2 bases. CDR3 amino acids: CSARGQGQETQYF. CDR3 nucleotide sequence: TGCAGTGCTAGGGGACAGGGTCAAGAGACCCAGTACTTC.

The rearrangement joins TRBV29-1 to TRBJ1-1; D remains unclear. The CDR3 runs to 14 residues. V was clipped by 2 bases and J by 4 bases, with 14 bases between them. Germline lookup yields CDR1 SQVTM and CDR2 ANQGSEA. The CDR3 protein is CSVESFGVVTEAFF. Here the CDR3 DNA reads TGCAGCGTTGAATCGTTTGGGGTAGTCACTGAAGCTTTCTTT.

The chain links TRBV6-5 to TRBJ1-2; no clear D gene. V lost 6 bases, J lost 8 bases, and 22 bases lay in between. CDR1 is MNHEY, CDR2 SVGAGI, per germline. CDR3 length equals 15 residues. The CDR3 region is CASRETGRLLRGYTF. The DNA of the CDR3 is TGTGCCAGCAGGGAAACTGGGCGTCTATTAAGGGGCTACACCTTC.